This TCR beta chain is from a study of shared T cell receptors in the human thymus. Method: immunoSEQ multiplex PCR; TCRdb's copy keeps in-frame clones and lacks some. The sample lists approximately 660,000 clones, roughly 90% occurring once. These data also formed part of another study, on human thymus T cells. As that report states: Donation was from healthy Finnish infants who were having corrective surgery that addressed congenital heart defects.

Sequenced input: thymocytes. The source of this sequence is a boy under two years old with a congenital heart defect.

Written as DNA, the CDR3 is TGTGCCAGTCTCGAGGACAGGGGTTTCCTAGGGCAGTACTTC. Protein: CASLEDRGFLGQYF. This rearrangement joins TRBV6-5 to TRBJ2-7, with 9 bases lining up with TRBD1. J gave up 9 bases and V 9 bases, and 15 bases lay outside the gene matches. From germline, CDR1 is MNHEY and CDR2 SVGAGI. This CDR3 is built from 14 residues.